This T cell receptor beta chain was recovered during a study of cytomegalovirus exposure and HLA in healthy donors. Germline values: CDR1 SQVTM, CDR2 ANQGSEA. The junction had 5 bases not matched to a gene; V was cut back by 4 bases and J by 5 bases. This CDR3 comprises 14 residues. The study, taken as a whole, reports: A subsequent analysis found that TCR clusters from the first cohort also tended to co-occur in the approximately 130 validation repertoires, with 94% of cluster scores above 0.

A word on this clone: No antigen is known for it.

Here immunoSEQ multiplex PCR was the method, and the copy in TCRdb shows in-frame clones only, minus some. Of 220,000 or so clones listed, 80% to 85% are singletons. The V call is TRBV29-1, the J call TRBJ2-5; 12 nucleotides match TRBD1. This clonotype was obtained from a woman aged 30 to 39 in good health and CMV-seropositive. Sample: PBMCs. DNA of the CDR3: TGCAGCGTTGCCCGGGACAGGGGGCTTGAGACCCAGTACTTC. Translation: CSVARDRGLETQYF.